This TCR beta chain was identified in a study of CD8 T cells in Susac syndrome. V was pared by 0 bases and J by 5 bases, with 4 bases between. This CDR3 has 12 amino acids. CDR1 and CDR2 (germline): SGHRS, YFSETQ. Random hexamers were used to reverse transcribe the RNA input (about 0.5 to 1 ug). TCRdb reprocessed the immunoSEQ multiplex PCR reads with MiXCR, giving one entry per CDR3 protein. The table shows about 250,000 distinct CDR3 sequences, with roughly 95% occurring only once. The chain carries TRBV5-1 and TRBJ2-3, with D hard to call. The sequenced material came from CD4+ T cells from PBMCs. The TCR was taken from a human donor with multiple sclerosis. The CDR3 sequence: CASSLEGDTQYF. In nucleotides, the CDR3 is TGCGCCAGCAGCTTGGAGGGAGATACGCAGTATTTT.